This TCR beta chain stems from a study of PD-1 blockade in mismatch repair-deficient tumors. About the study: Patients had around 11 mismatch repair-deficient cancer types and were previously treated and progressing.

The protocol was immunoSEQ multiplex PCR, while the TCRdb copy is restricted to in-frame clones and leaves out a portion. The data hold more than 40,000 clones, with 81% observed a single time. Every patient had mismatch repair deficiency by PCR or immunohistochemistry. The TCR-sequenced patients were a few responders to pembrolizumab. V was trimmed by 0 bases and J by 5 bases, leaving 12 bases between them. The CDR3 runs to 15 residues. Germline-derived CDR1 and CDR2 are SGHRS and YFSETQ. As to this clone: Its specificity is not known.

The study, taken as a whole, reports: Tumor-resident clones, often undetectable pretreatment in blood, expanded then contracted after pembrolizumab.

This chain joins TRBV5-1 and TRBJ1-5; D not resolved. The specimen comprised peripheral blood, sampled approximately 20 weeks after starting pembrolizumab. This receptor was identified in an adult with mismatch repair-deficient cancer. As DNA, the CDR3 is TGCGCCAGCAGCTTGGAAGGGCAGGCCCATCAGCCCCAGCATTTT. Translation gives CASSLEGQAHQPQHF.